This TCR beta chain is from a study of cytomegalovirus exposure and HLA in healthy donors. Study-wide results and limits: Associated with HLA alleles at 0.05 false discovery rate in a later analysis were some 16,000 TCR beta sequences.

This clone showed up just a few times. The target antigen is unknown. The CDR3 loop spans 15 amino acids. In germline, CDR1 is GTSNPN, CDR2 SVGIG (reference sequence). Trimming stripped 2 bases from V and 5 bases from J, with 18 bases between. 13 Jbeta primers and 60 Vbeta primers were used for the PCR. Sequenced by immunoSEQ multiplex PCR; TCRdb stores in-frame clones only, minus some. The sample lists 95,000 to 150,000 clones, around 81% occurring once. The clonotype originates from a woman in her forties in good health and CMV-seronegative. The sequencing input was PBMCs. V and J are TRBV30 and TRBJ1-1; D might be TRBD1 (6 bases). The CDR3 DNA follows: TGTGCCTGGAGTAATAGAGGGGGGGCACGGACTGAAGCTTTCTTT. This encodes CAWSNRGGARTEAFF.